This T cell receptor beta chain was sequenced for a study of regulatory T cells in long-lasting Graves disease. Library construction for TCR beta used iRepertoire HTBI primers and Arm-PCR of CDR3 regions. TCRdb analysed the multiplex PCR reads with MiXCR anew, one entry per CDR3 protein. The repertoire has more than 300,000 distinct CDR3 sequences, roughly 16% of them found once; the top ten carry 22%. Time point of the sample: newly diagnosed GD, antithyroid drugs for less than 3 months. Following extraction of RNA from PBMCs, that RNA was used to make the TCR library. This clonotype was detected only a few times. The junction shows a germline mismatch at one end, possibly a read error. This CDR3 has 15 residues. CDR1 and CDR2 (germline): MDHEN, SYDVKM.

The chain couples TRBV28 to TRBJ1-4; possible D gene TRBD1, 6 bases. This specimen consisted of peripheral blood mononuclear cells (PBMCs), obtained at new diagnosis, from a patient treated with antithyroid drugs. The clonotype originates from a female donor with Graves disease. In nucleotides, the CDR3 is TGTGCCAGCAGTTTGGAGGTCAGGGACAATGAAGAACTGTTTTTT. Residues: CASSLEVRDNEELFF.